A single sample gave rise to the 26 T cell receptor beta chains below, sequenced in a study of cytomegalovirus exposure and HLA in healthy donors. Use of 60 Vbeta and 13 Jbeta primers characterized the PCR. Some clones are missing from TCRdb's copy, which holds only in-frame ones; the method was immunoSEQ multiplex PCR. Among some 180,000 clones, 70% to 80% were seen once, and the ten largest hold roughly 15%. Sequencing was carried out using PBMCs. These receptors came from a woman aged 25 to 39 in good health and CMV-seropositive.

The chain couples TRBV6-1 to TRBJ1-1; 12 nucleotides agree with TRBD1. Trimming removed 7 bases from V and 4 bases from J; junction bases left unmatched: 7. Per the germline V gene, CDR1 is MNHNS and CDR2 is SASEGT. This CDR3 has 15 residues. The CDR3 DNA reads TGTGCCAGCACAGGGACAGGGGGCTATGGCACTGAAGCTTTCTTT. Translating gives CASTGTGGYGTEAFF.

This clone was seen a handful of times. V usage is TRBV4-1 and J usage is TRBJ1-5; D is possibly TRBD1 (5 bases). V dropped 1 base and J dropped 7 bases, with 14 bases sitting between them. The CDR3 sequence is 15 residues long. Germline V CDR1 and CDR2: MGHRA, YSYEKL. The CDR3 bases are TGCGCCAGCAGCCAAGCGGCGGGACGGAGCCAGCCCCAGCATTTT. Amino acid sequence: CASSQAAGRSQPQHF.

The chain combines TRBV5-1 with TRBJ2-1; TRBD2 matches at 13 bases. CDR1 and CDR2 (germline): SGHRS, YFSETQ. The CDR3 has 18 amino acids. After removal of 7 bases from V and 0 bases from J, the junction contained 10 bases not matched to a gene. CDR3 DNA: TGCGCCAGCCGACACCCAGGACTAGCGGGAGCCTCCTACAATGAGCAGTTCTTC. Translating it yields CASRHPGLAGASYNEQFF.

J is TRBJ1-3 and V is TRBV30; D possibly corresponds to TRBD1 (6 bases). V shed 5 bases and J shed 5 bases, with 13 bases lying between them. The CDR3 extends over 13 amino acids. In germline, CDR1 is GTSNPN, CDR2 SVGIG (reference sequence). The CDR3 coding sequence is TGTGCCTGGGCACAGGGAGTACGAAACACCATATATTTT. Translating it yields CAWAQGVRNTIYF.

The CDR3 is CASSLQGVAFF. The DNA of the CDR3 is TGTGCCAGCAGTCTACAGGGCGTAGCTTTCTTT. V is TRBV25-1 and J is TRBJ1-1, with TRBD1 as a possible D gene (6 bases). Germline loops: CDR1 MGHDK, CDR2 SYGVNS. The CDR3 covers 11 residues. V was pared by 5 bases and J by 10 bases, with 11 bases between.

The rearrangement uses TRBV5-6 and TRBJ2-3; 9 nucleotides agree with TRBD1. Germline V CDR1 and CDR2: SGHDT, YYEEEE. The V and J ends lost 0 bases and 4 bases, in that order; junction bases with no gene match: 9. This CDR3 comprises 17 residues. Written as DNA, the CDR3 is TGTGCCAGCAGCTTGGACAGGGGGCGAGGAGTAGCAGATACGCAGTATTTT. It translates to CASSLDRGRGVADTQYF.

This chain joins TRBV6-5 and TRBJ1-4, with D maybe TRBD1 (6 bases). The V and J ends lost 6 bases and 11 bases respectively, with 16 bases between them. The germline CDR1 and CDR2 sequences are MNHEY and SVGAGI. The CDR3 is 13 amino acids. DNA of the CDR3: TGTGCCAGCAGCCCACAGGGAAGAAGGAAACTGTTTTTT. Its translation: CASSPQGRRKLFF.

The rearrangement links TRBV6-6 to TRBJ2-1; 16 nucleotides match TRBD2. The CDR3 contains 13 residues. Germline CDR1 reads MNHNY; CDR2 reads SVGAGI (reference sequence). V shed 8 bases, J shed 8 bases, and the junction held 0 bases outside the gene matches. The CDR3 coding sequence is TGTGCCAGCGGGACTAGCGGGGGGGATGAGCAGTTCTTC. It specifies CASGTSGGDEQFF.

V gene TRBV14 combines with J gene TRBJ2-7; no reliable D call. This CDR3 spans 15 amino acids. V lost 1 base to trimming and J lost 0 bases, with 10 bases between them. Per the germline V gene, CDR1 is SGHDN and CDR2 is FVKESK. This CDR3 reads CASSQVRGPSYEQYF. The CDR3 DNA reads as TGTGCCAGCAGCCAAGTTCGAGGCCCCTCCTACGAGCAGTACTTC.

This clone was seen only once. The chain combines TRBV15 with TRBJ2-4, with 9 bases fitting TRBD2. This CDR3 has 16 residues. The V and J ends lost 5 bases and 4 bases, in that order; junction bases with no gene match: 9. The V gene's germline CDR1 is LNHNV and CDR2 YYDKDF (reference sequence). CDR3 nucleotides: TGTGCCACCAGCTCCCGCAGCGGGAGGTGGAAAAACATTCAGTACTTC. It yields the protein CATSSRSGRWKNIQYF.

The chain combines TRBV28 with TRBJ1-4; TRBD1 agrees at 9 bases. Germline V gene lookup returns CDR1 MDHEN and CDR2 SYDVKM. The CDR3 spans 13 residues. Unmatched junction bases numbered 5, after V lost 5 bases and J lost 10 bases. In nucleotides, the CDR3 is TGTGCCAGCAGTACAGGGGGCGAAGGAAAACTGTTTTTT. Encoded protein: CASSTGGEGKLFF.

The sample holds one count of this clone. This sequence joins TRBV28 and TRBJ1-1, with 10 bases aligning to TRBD1. Germline V gene lookup returns CDR1 MDHEN and CDR2 SYDVKM. J gave up 8 bases and V 6 bases, and 6 bases lay outside the gene matches. The CDR3 length is 13 residues. The CDR3 reads CASSLGQGGEAFF. CDR3 nucleotide sequence: TGTGCCAGCAGCTTAGGACAGGGGGGAGAAGCTTTCTTT.

The gene calls are TRBV19 and TRBJ1-6; 8 bases are shared with TRBD1. V was pared by 7 bases and J by 10 bases, with 6 bases of the junction left unmatched. The CDR3 extends over 13 amino acids. Looked up from germline, CDR1 is LNHDA and CDR2 is SQIVND (reference sequence). The CDR3: CASNQGARSPLHF. The CDR3 DNA reads as TGTGCCAGTAACCAGGGGGCACGGTCACCCCTCCACTTT. Looking up the rest from reference TRBV19 and TRBJ1-6 gives the full variable domain: DGGITQSPKYLFRKEGQNVTLSCEQNLNHDAMYWYRQDPGQGLRLIYYSQIVNDFQKGDIAEGYSVSREKKESFPLTVTSAQKNPTAFYLCASNQGARSPLHFGNGTRLTVT.

This clone has a handful of counts. The chain employs TRBV29-1 and TRBJ2-3; TRBD2 aligns across 10 bases. The V and J ends lost 5 bases and 6 bases, in that order; junction bases with no gene match: 8. CDR3 length equals 14 residues. Germline V CDR1 and CDR2: SQVTM, ANQGSEA. CDR3 region: CSVPLAGVMDTQYF. The DNA for the CDR3 is TGCAGCGTTCCCCTAGCGGGAGTTATGGATACGCAGTATTTT.

The genes are TRBV5-5 and TRBJ1-3, with D perhaps matching TRBD1 (6 bases). Trimming pared 4 bases from V and 3 bases from J, leaving 17 bases between. CDR3 length: 16 amino acids. CDR1 is SGHKS, CDR2 YYEKEE, per germline (reference sequence). The CDR3 sequence is CASSVRPGHLGNTIYF. Here the CDR3 DNA reads TGTGCCAGCAGCGTTCGTCCGGGACACCTTGGAAACACCATATATTTT. The full variable domain, rest sourced from reference TRBV5-5 and TRBJ1-3, is DAGVTQSPTHLIKTRGQQVTLRCSPISGHKSVSWYQQVLGQGPQFIFQYYEKEERGRGNFPDRFSARQFPNYSSELNVNALLLGDSALYLCASSVRPGHLGNTIYFGEGSWLTVV.

This clone was recorded once. This chain links TRBV2 with TRBJ1-5; 7 bases match TRBD1. The V segment lost 6 bases and the J segment 1 base; nucleotides outside the gene matches: 3. CDR3 length: 14 residues. CDR1 is SNHLY, CDR2 FYNNEI, per germline. The DNA for the CDR3 is TGTGCCAGCAGGCCGACAGGGAGCAATCAGCCCCAGCATTTT. This codes for CASRPTGSNQPQHF.

The chain joins TRBV5-5 to TRBJ2-7; D is unresolved. The V and J ends lost 4 bases and 2 bases respectively, with 10 bases between them. Per the germline V gene, CDR1 is SGHKS and CDR2 is YYEKEE (reference sequence). This CDR3 region has 13 residues. The CDR3 nucleotides are TGTGCCAGCAGCGCCGGGTTTACCTACGAGCAGTACTTC. Translated, it gives CASSAGFTYEQYF.

This chain's CDR3 is CASSLAGGPTGELFF. CDR3 sequence (DNA): TGTGCCAGCAGCTTAGCGGGAGGGCCCACCGGGGAGCTGTTTTTT. The rearrangement joins TRBV11-2 to TRBJ2-2; TRBD2 matches at 8 bases. The length of the CDR3 is 15 residues. Per germline, CDR1 SGHAT and CDR2 FQNNGV. Losses at the gene ends were 1 base for V and 4 bases for J; bases not matched to a gene: 2.

DNA of the CDR3: TGTGCCAGCACCAAGTGGAGGAACACCGGGGAGCTGTTTTTT. Its protein product is CASTKWRNTGELFF. The chain combines TRBV6-5 with TRBJ2-2; D is undetermined. The CDR3 extends over 14 amino acids. Trimming shortened V by 7 bases and J by 1 base, and 10 bases separated the two germline ends. Germline V gives CDR1 MNHEY, CDR2 SVGAGI.

V usage is TRBV7-9 and J usage is TRBJ2-1, with 13 bases that match TRBD2. This CDR3 is built from 18 residues. The V gene end was trimmed by 6 bases and the J gene end by 0 bases; junction bases not matched to a gene: 8. Per the germline V gene, CDR1 is SEHNR and CDR2 is FQNEAQ (reference sequence). CDR3 sequence reads: CASSSGLAGASSYNEQFF. The CDR3, as DNA: TGTGCCAGCAGTTCCGGACTAGCGGGAGCTAGCTCCTACAATGAGCAGTTCTTC.

About this clone: At the DNA level, this CDR3 is encoded by other sequences in the same sample as well. The chain employs TRBV29-1 and TRBJ1-1, with a possible D match to TRBD1 (5 bases). Deletions cut 4 bases from V and 5 bases from J, with 11 bases between. The CDR3 has 12 residues. The germline V gene encodes CDR1 SQVTM and CDR2 ANQGSEA. CDR3 protein: CSVAGGNTEAFF. The DNA for the CDR3 is TGCAGCGTTGCCGGGGGGAATACTGAAGCTTTCTTT.

This clone was seen just once. CDR3 amino acids: CASRLTGINQPQHF. The CDR3 DNA sequence: TGTGCCAGCAGACTTACAGGGATCAATCAGCCCCAGCATTTT. The chain has TRBV27 and TRBJ1-5; maybe TRBD1 (6 bases). V lost 6 bases to trimming and J lost 3 bases, with 12 bases between them. The CDR3 totals 14 residues. The germline V gene has CDR1 MNHEY and CDR2 SMNVEV (reference sequence).

V is TRBV27 and J is TRBJ1-2; 7 bases line up with TRBD1. Germline CDR1 is MNHEY and CDR2 is SMNVEV (reference sequence). The CDR3 has 15 amino acids. V dropped 0 bases and J dropped 7; count of bases not matched to a gene: 8. This CDR3 is CASSLSGTEVFGYTF. The CDR3, as DNA: TGTGCCAGCAGTTTATCAGGGACAGAAGTCTTTGGCTACACCTTC.

This clone showed up just once. CDR3 residues: CASSLRQGAGETQYF. The CDR3, as DNA: TGTGCCAGCAGCCTACGACAGGGGGCGGGGGAGACCCAGTACTTC. The chain joins TRBV5-4 to TRBJ2-5; TRBD1 agrees at 10 bases. The CDR3 length is 15 residues. J was trimmed by 5 bases and V by 4 bases; bases with no gene match: 8. Germline V lookup: CDR1 SGHNT, CDR2 YYREEE (reference sequence).

V is TRBV10-3 and J is TRBJ2-5; D is perhaps TRBD2 (6 bases). V was clipped by 2 bases and J by 5 bases, with 12 bases between them. CDR3 length: 14 residues. Per the germline V gene, CDR1 is ENHRY and CDR2 is SYGVKD. CDR3 protein: CAISEAGRGETQYF. The DNA of the CDR3 is TGTGCCATCAGTGAGGCGGGGCGCGGGGAGACCCAGTACTTC.

Only a few counts were recorded for this clone. This chain connects TRBV9 to TRBJ2-3; 7 bases fit TRBD1. This CDR3 is 16 amino acids long. Germline CDR1 and CDR2: SGDLS and YYNGEE. V shed 0 bases and J 3 bases; nucleotides not matched to a gene: 7. The CDR3 sequence: CASSVGNRGETDTQYF. The CDR3 nucleotides are TGTGCCAGCAGCGTAGGTAACAGGGGAGAGACAGATACGCAGTATTTT.